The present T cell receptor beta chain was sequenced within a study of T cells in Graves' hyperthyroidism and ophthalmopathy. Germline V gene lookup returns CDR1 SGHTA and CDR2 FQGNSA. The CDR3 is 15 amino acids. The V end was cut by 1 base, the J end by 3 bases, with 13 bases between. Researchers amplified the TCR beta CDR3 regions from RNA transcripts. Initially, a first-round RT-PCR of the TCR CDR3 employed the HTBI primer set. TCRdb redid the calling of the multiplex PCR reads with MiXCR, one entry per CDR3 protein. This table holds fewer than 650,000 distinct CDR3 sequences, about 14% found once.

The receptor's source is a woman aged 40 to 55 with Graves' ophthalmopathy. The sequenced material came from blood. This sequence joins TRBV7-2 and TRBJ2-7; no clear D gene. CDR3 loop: CASSLGLAVVYEQYF. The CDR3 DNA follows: TGTGCCAGCAGCTTAGGGCTTGCCGTCGTCTACGAGCAGTACTTC.